The 10 T cell receptor beta chains in this list originate from one sample, sequenced in a study of identical twins. TCRdb ran MiXCR on the 5' RACE reads and lists one entry per CDR3 protein. The repertoire holds about 660,000 distinct CDR3 sequences, with 8.5% to 9% as singletons. A further study also used this sample, focusing on yellow fever vaccine responses in identical twins.

The sequenced sample consisted of PBMCs. Receptors were obtained from a woman younger than 35 in good health.

This clonotype was observed a few times. The V gene is TRBV7-9, the J gene TRBJ2-1; the D call may be TRBD1 or TRBD2 (6 bases each). V was trimmed by 5 bases and J by 6 bases, leaving 14 bases between them. The CDR3 has 14 residues. Germline V CDR1 and CDR2: SEHNR, FQNEAQ (reference sequence). CDR3 protein: CASSRGSGANEQFF. As DNA, the CDR3 is TGTGCCAGCAGCCGAGGCTCGGGGGCCAATGAGCAGTTCTTC.

This clonotype was detected only a few times. The chain recombines TRBV20-1 with TRBJ2-2; TRBD2 aligns across 7 bases. CDR1 and CDR2 (germline): DFQATT, SNEGSKA (reference sequence). The CDR3 runs to 15 residues. V lost 5 bases and J lost 4; bases outside the gene matches: 10. The CDR3: CSAYPQRGATGELFF. CDR3 DNA: TGCAGTGCTTACCCCCAGCGGGGAGCCACCGGGGAGCTGTTTTTT.

This clonotype has more than one count but fewer than ten. This chain connects TRBV20-1 to TRBJ2-7; tentatively, D is TRBD2 (6 bases). The CDR3 is 15 residues long. Germline CDR1 reads DFQATT; CDR2 reads SNEGSKA (reference sequence). V lost 1 base, J lost 0 bases, and 13 bases lay in between. The CDR3 reads CSARGRDFASYEQYF. CDR3 nucleotide sequence: TGCAGTGCTAGAGGCCGGGACTTCGCCTCCTACGAGCAGTACTTC.

The genes are TRBV11-3 and TRBJ2-7; D might be TRBD2 (7 bases). Deletions cut 5 bases from V and 2 bases from J, with 16 bases between. This CDR3 region has 15 residues. Germline lookup yields CDR1 SGHNT and CDR2 YENEEA. CDR3 coding DNA: TGTGCCAGCAGCGCACAGGGCGGGGGTACCTACGAGCAGTACTTC. Protein: CASSAQGGGTYEQYF. Variable domain in full (rest from reference TRBV11-3 and TRBJ2-7): EAGVVQSPRYKIIEKKQPVAFWCNPISGHNTLYWYLQNLGQGPELLIRYENEEAVDDSQLPKDRFSAERLKGVDSTLKIQPAELGDSAVYLCASSAQGGGTYEQYFGPGTRLTVT.

The gene calls are TRBV29-1 and TRBJ1-6, with D perhaps matching TRBD1 (5 bases). Germline values: CDR1 SQVTM, CDR2 ANQGSEA. V shed 5 bases and J shed 13 bases, with 15 bases lying between them. The CDR3 is 12 amino acids. The CDR3 region has the DNA TGCAGCGTTAGGGGCAGGGAGGGCCCCCTCCACTTT. This encodes CSVRGREGPLHF.

This clonotype was found many times. The gene calls are TRBV7-2 and TRBJ1-6; the D is unclear. Germline CDR1 SGHTA, CDR2 FQGNSA. CDR3 length equals 15 residues. V gave up 3 bases and J gave up 3 bases, with 9 bases separating them. CDR3 amino acids: CASSFQSDYNSPLHF. CDR3 in DNA: TGTGCCAGCAGCTTTCAATCTGACTATAATTCACCCCTCCACTTT.

Only a few counts were recorded for this clonotype. The chain has TRBV30 and TRBJ2-2, with no clear D. With 0 bases removed from V and 4 bases from J, the gap between germline ends came to 6 bases. The CDR3 sequence is 13 residues long. Per the germline V gene, CDR1 is GTSNPN and CDR2 is SVGIG (reference sequence). CDR3 nucleotides: TGTGCCTGGAGTGTGGGAACCACCGGGGAGCTGTTTTTT. Translating it yields CAWSVGTTGELFF.

In its sample, this clonotype was seen a few times. CDR3: CAISALGTSGSYEQYF. Written as DNA, the CDR3 is TGTGCCATCAGTGCGTTAGGGACTAGCGGCTCCTACGAGCAGTACTTC. The rearrangement joins TRBV10-3 to TRBJ2-7; 11 bases match TRBD2. CDR3 size: 16 residues. V lost 4 bases, J lost 0 bases, and 5 bases stayed unmatched. CDR1 is ENHRY and CDR2 is SYGVKD in the germline V gene.

The chain joins TRBV28 to TRBJ2-2; 9 bases are a match to TRBD2. V gave up 9 bases and J gave up 2 bases; unmatched junction bases: 1. CDR3 size: 13 residues. Germline CDR1 reads MDHEN; CDR2 reads SYDVKM. Here the CDR3 DNA reads TGTGCCAGTCTAGCGGGAAACACCGGGGAGCTGTTTTTT. Translation: CASLAGNTGELFF. Supplemented by reference TRBV28 and TRBJ2-2, the full variable domain reads DVKVTQSSRYLVKRTGEKVFLECVQDMDHENMFWYRQDPGLGLRLIYFSYDVKMKEKGDIPEGYSVSREKKERFSLILESASTNQTSMYLCASLAGNTGELFFGEGSRLTVL.

This clonotype was picked up a small number of times. This chain joins TRBV18 and TRBJ2-3; 9 nucleotides agree with TRBD1. The V segment lost 3 bases and the J segment 4 bases; nucleotides outside the gene matches: 8. The CDR3 contains 16 residues. The V gene's germline CDR1 is KGHSH and CDR2 LQKENI. The DNA for the CDR3 is TGTGCCAGCTCACCGGGGCCACAGGGGGCTGCAGATACGCAGTATTTT. This gives the protein CASSPGPQGAADTQYF.